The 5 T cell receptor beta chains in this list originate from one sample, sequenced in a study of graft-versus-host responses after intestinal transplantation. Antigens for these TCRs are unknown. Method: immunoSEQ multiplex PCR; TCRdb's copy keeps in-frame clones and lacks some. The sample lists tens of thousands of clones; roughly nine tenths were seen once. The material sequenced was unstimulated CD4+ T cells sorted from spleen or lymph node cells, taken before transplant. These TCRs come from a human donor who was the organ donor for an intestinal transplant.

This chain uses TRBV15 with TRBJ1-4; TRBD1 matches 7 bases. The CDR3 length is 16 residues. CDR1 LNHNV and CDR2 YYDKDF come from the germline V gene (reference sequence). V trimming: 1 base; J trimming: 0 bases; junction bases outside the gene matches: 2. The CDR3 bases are TGTGCCACCAGCAGAGGAGGGACAGCAACTAATGAAAAACTGTTTTTT. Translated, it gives CATSRGGTATNEKLFF.

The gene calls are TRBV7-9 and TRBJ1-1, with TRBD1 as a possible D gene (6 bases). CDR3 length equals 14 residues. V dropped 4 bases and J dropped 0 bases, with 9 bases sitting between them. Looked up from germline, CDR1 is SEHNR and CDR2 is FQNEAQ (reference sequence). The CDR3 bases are TGTGCCAGCAGCTGGACAGCTTTGAACACTGAAGCTTTCTTT. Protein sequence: CASSWTALNTEAFF.

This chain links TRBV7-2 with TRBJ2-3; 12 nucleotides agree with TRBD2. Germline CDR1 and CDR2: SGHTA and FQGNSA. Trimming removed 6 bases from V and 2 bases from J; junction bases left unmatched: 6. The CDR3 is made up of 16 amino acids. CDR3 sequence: CASRRGLAGLTDTQYF. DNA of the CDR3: TGTGCCAGCAGACGCGGACTAGCGGGACTCACAGATACGCAGTATTTT.

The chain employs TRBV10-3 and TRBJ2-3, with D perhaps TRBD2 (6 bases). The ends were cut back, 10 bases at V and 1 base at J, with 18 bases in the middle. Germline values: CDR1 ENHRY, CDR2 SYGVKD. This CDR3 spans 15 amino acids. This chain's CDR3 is CATGGGEAGTDTQYF. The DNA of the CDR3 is TGTGCCACGGGTGGTGGGGAGGCGGGCACAGATACGCAGTATTTT.

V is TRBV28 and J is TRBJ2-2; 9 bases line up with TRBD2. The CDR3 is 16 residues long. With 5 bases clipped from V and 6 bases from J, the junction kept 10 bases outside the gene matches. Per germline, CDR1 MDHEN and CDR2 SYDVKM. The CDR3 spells CASSNARAGGAGELFF. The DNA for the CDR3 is TGTGCCAGCAGTAACGCCCGGGCGGGAGGGGCCGGGGAGCTGTTTTTT.